This is a list of T cell receptor beta chains from one sample in a study of T cell responses to AZD1222 COVID-19 vaccine. Here immunoSEQ multiplex PCR was the method, and the copy in TCRdb shows in-frame clones only, minus some. The sample records 150,000 or so clones, about nine tenths being singletons. Sequencing was performed on peripheral blood, taken on day 0 of MenACWY control vaccination. Receptor source: an adult in good health. The CDR3 runs from the conserved cysteine through the conserved F or W. The D gene is left open where the match is weak. The listing skips clone size in some rows; elsewhere it reads once, few, many or a size class.

cdr3_length d_call j_call clone_size v_call cdr3_nt cdr3_aa
15 NA TRBJ2-7 once TRBV7-6 TGTGCCAGCAGCGGCTATCGAGGGGGGGCAAACGAGCAGTACTTC CASSGYRGGANEQYF
12 NA TRBJ1-5 few TRBV12-3/TRBV12-4 TGTGCCAGCAGTTTTCAAAATCAGCCCCAGCATTTT CASSFQNQPQHF
16 TRBD2 TRBJ2-7 NA TRBV11-3 TGTGCCAGCAGCCCTGGGACTAGCGGGAGAGTCTACGAGCAGTACTTC CASSPGTSGRVYEQYF
14 TRBD1 TRBJ1-6 NA TRBV2 TGTGCCAGCACCGACAGGGTGGGTAATTCACCCCTCCACTTT CASTDRVGNSPLHF
15 TRBD1 TRBJ2-3 NA TRBV11-3 TGTGCCAGCAGCTTCGGGACAGGGCGAACAGATACGCAGTATTTT CASSFGTGRTDTQYF
12 NA TRBJ2-3 once TRBV11-2 TGTGCCAGCAGCCCCTACACAGATACGCAGTATTTT CASSPYTDTQYF
15 NA TRBJ2-1 once TRBV9 TGTGCCAGCAGCGTGCCTGGGGGCTCCTACAATGAGCAGTTCTTC CASSVPGGSYNEQFF
11 NA TRBJ2-1 once TRBV10-3 TGTGCCATCAGTGAGGGGAGTGAGCAGTTCTTC CAISEGSEQFF
16 NA TRBJ1-3 NA TRBV15 TGTGCCACCAGCCGAGACTCACCAATCTCTGGAAACACCATATATTTT CATSRDSPISGNTIYF
17 NA TRBJ2-2 NA TRBV27 TGTGCCAGCAGTTTGGGGCGGGGGCCTTCGAACACCGGGGAGCTGTTTTTT CASSLGRGPSNTGELFF
15 NA TRBJ2-2 few TRBV18 TGTGCCAGCTCACCACCCCGACTAGTTTTCGGGGAGCTGTTTTTT CASSPPRLVFGELFF
12 NA TRBJ2-5 NA TRBV28 TGTGCCAGCAGCAGGGGGGAAGAGACCCAGTACTTC CASSRGEETQYF
15 TRBD2 TRBJ2-1 NA TRBV6-6 TGTGCCAGCAGTTTCCTAGCGGGAGGGGATCAGGAGCAGTTCTTC CASSFLAGGDQEQFF
16 TRBD1 TRBJ2-7 NA TRBV6-2/TRBV6-3 TGTGCCAGCAGTTACTCTAGGGGACAGGGGCCCAGCGAGCAGTACTTC CASSYSRGQGPSEQYF
11 NA TRBJ2-7 NA TRBV29-1 TGCAGCTCAAATGATGGCTACGAGCAGTACTTC CSSNDGYEQYF
15 NA TRBJ2-1 NA TRBV24-1 TGTGCCACCAGTGATTTGGTCAGGGGGGGAAATGAGCAGTTCTTC CATSDLVRGGNEQFF
12 NA TRBJ1-1 NA TRBV19 TGTGCCAGTAGTATATTGAACACTGAAGCTTTCTTT CASSILNTEAFF
15 NA TRBJ1-3 NA TRBV5-4 TGTGCCAGCAGCGCCGACAAGTCTTCAGGAAACACCATATATTTT CASSADKSSGNTIYF
16 TRBD1 TRBJ1-3 NA TRBV28 TGTGCCAGCAGTTCACAGGGACAGGGGTCTGGAAACACCATATATTTT CASSSQGQGSGNTIYF
16 NA TRBJ1-5 NA TRBV5-6 TGTGCCAGCAGCTTGGCCGGTAGGCCAGTCAATCAGCCCCAGCATTTT CASSLAGRPVNQPQHF
16 TRBD2 TRBJ2-1 NA TRBV18 TGTGCCAGCTCACCCGCCTCGCGCGGGGGTTACAATGAGCAGTTCTTC CASSPASRGGYNEQFF
16 TRBD2 TRBJ2-3 NA TRBV9 TGTGCCAGCAGCGTAGGGGCTAGCGGGTCGGAAGATACGCAGTATTTT CASSVGASGSEDTQYF
16 TRBD2 TRBJ2-5 NA TRBV5-1 TGCGCCAGCAGCTTTCAGACTAGCGGGGGGCAAGAGACCCAGTACTTC CASSFQTSGGQETQYF
15 NA TRBJ1-1 NA TRBV19 TGTGCCAGTCGGTTGACAGTTACCTTGAACACTGAAGCTTTCTTT CASRLTVTLNTEAFF
15 TRBD1 TRBJ2-1 NA TRBV9 TGTGCCAGCAGCGGCCGGGACAGAGACTACAATGAGCAGTTCTTC CASSGRDRDYNEQFF
14 NA TRBJ1-1 NA TRBV5-4 TGTGCCAGCAGCTTGGGCAGACAAGGAACTGAAGCTTTCTTT CASSLGRQGTEAFF
21 NA TRBJ2-3 NA TRBV28 TGTGCCAGCTCTGGGACATGGGGAGGCAGGGGTCCCACACGATACACAGATACGCAGTATTTT CASSGTWGGRGPTRYTDTQYF
14 TRBD1 TRBJ2-2 NA TRBV7-6 TGTGCCAGCAGCCCAGGGACAGGTGCCAGGGAGCTGTTTTTT CASSPGTGARELFF
17 TRBD1 TRBJ2-7 NA TRBV14 TGTGCCAGCAGCCAGGATAAGGTGCGGACAGGGGTGTTCGAGCAGTACTTC CASSQDKVRTGVFEQYF
15 NA TRBJ2-6 NA TRBV19 TGTGCCAGTAGTATTCTGGGCTCTGGGGCCAACGTCCTGACTTTC CASSILGSGANVLTF
15 TRBD1 TRBJ1-6 NA TRBV6-5 TGTGCCAGCAGTCCTCGGACAGGGGTTTACTCACCCCTCCACTTT CASSPRTGVYSPLHF
14 NA TRBJ2-1 NA TRBV5-6 TGTGCCAGCAGCTTGGGAAGCTCCTACAATGAGCAGTTCTTC CASSLGSSYNEQFF
13 NA TRBJ1-1 NA TRBV12-5 TGTGCTAGTGCCAGGACAGTGAACACTGAAGCTTTCTTT CASARTVNTEAFF
15 NA TRBJ2-3 NA TRBV7-2 TGTGCCAGCAGCCCCCAAGGCGGCCGCACAGATACGCAGTATTTT CASSPQGGRTDTQYF
13 NA TRBJ1-4 NA TRBV5-4 TGTGCCAGCAGCTTGTGGGGGAGTGAAAAACTGTTTTTT CASSLWGSEKLFF
14 NA TRBJ1-6 NA TRBV14 TGTGCCAGCAGCCACCAGACCCGACGGGCACCCCTCCACTTT CASSHQTRRAPLHF
13 NA TRBJ1-2 NA TRBV2 TGTGCCAGCAGTCAACAGCCTAACTATGGCTACACCTTC CASSQQPNYGYTF
13 NA TRBJ1-6 NA TRBV7-2 TGTGCCAGCAGCTTACGACAGCATTCACCCCTCCACTTT CASSLRQHSPLHF
14 TRBD1 TRBJ1-2 NA TRBV23-1 TGCGCCAGCTCTCGGACAGGGGGCTTCTATGGCTACACCTTC CASSRTGGFYGYTF
16 NA TRBJ1-6 NA TRBV5-1 TGCGCCAGCAGCTGGCAGGGAGCCGACGGTGGATCACCCCTCCACTTT CASSWQGADGGSPLHF
16 TRBD2 TRBJ2-2 NA TRBV14 TGTGCCAGCAGCCTAACATACTCTAGCGGGGCCGGGGAGCTGTTTTTT CASSLTYSSGAGELFF
14 NA TRBJ1-6 NA TRBV23-1 TGCGCCAGCAGTTCTAGGGATAATGATTCACCCCTCCACTTT CASSSRDNDSPLHF
12 NA TRBJ1-1 NA TRBV7-8 TGTGCCAGCAGCTTAGGGGGAGCTGAAGCTTTCTTT CASSLGGAEAFF
16 TRBD1 TRBJ1-2 NA TRBV30 TGTGCCTGGAGTGCGACGAGGTGGACAGGGGCATATGGCTACACCTTC CAWSATRWTGAYGYTF
14 TRBD1 TRBJ1-2 NA TRBV7-6 TGTGCCAGCAGCCCAGGGACAGGGGCCCTTGGCTACACCTTC CASSPGTGALGYTF